This is a list of T cell receptor beta chains from one sample in a study of blood T cells in healthy people across ages. In TCRdb, the 5' RACE reads were re-called with MiXCR into one record per CDR3 protein. This table has around 990,000 distinct CDR3 sequences, approximately 26% appearing once. The same sample was also studied in work on T cells of mothers and their children.

The sequencing input was blood. These receptors were obtained from a girl between 2 and 10 years old in good health. Both conserved end residues are part of each CDR3. A D gene is named only where the DNA matches it firmly.

>13|TRBV29-1|TRBD2|TRBJ2-4
CSVYLTSRNIQYF
>17|TRBV20-1|.|TRBJ2-6
CSAREGDFTSGANVLTF
>16|TRBV7-8|.|TRBJ1-3
CASIPDIGGGGNTIYF
>18|TRBV15|.|TRBJ1-1
CATSRDPEDDSIDTEAFF
>15|TRBV27|.|TRBJ2-5
CASSSGRSLGGTQYF
>16|TRBV25-1|.|TRBJ1-1
CASSESGKGANTEAFF
>11|TRBV6-4|.|TRBJ1-5
CASSDGVAQHF
>13|TRBV2|.|TRBJ1-1
CASSEAHRTEAFF
>14|TRBV6-5|.|TRBJ2-2
CATAVGGGTGELFF
>17|TRBV4-2|.|TRBJ1-1
CASSQVSAAIMNTEAFF
>14|TRBV4-1|TRBD2|TRBJ2-7
CASSYPGLNYEQYF
>17|TRBV12-3/TRBV12-4|.|TRBJ2-3
CASSSQIGAVSTDTQYF
>17|TRBV7-8|.|TRBJ2-6
CASSYLAGFSGANVLTF